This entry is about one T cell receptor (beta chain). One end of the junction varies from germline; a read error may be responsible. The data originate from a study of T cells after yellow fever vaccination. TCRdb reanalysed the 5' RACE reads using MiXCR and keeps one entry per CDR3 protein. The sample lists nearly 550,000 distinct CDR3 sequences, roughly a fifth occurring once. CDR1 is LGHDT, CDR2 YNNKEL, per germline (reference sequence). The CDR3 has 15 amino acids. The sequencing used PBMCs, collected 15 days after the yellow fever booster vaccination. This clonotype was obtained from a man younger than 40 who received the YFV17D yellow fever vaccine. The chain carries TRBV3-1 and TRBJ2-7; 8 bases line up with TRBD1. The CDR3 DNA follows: TGTGCCAGCAGCCCGCGGGACAGGTCCTCCTCCGAGCAGTACTTC. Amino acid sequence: CASSPRDRSSSEQYF.